This record concerns one TCR beta chain sequence. The record originates from a study of blood T cell repertoires in COVID-19. Study in general: PBMCs, B-cell-depleted T cells, or T cells were the source of the cDNA or gDNA that made up the material.

Germline V lookup: CDR1 LGHNA, CDR2 YSLEER. V lost 0 bases to trimming and J lost 7 bases; unmatched junction nucleotides: 11. This CDR3 is built from 17 residues. The repertoire was sequenced with immunoSEQ multiplex PCR; TCRdb's copy has only in-frame clones and lacks some. The sample includes fewer than 150,000 clones, more than 80% of them seen just once. The sequenced material came from peripheral blood. The chain uses TRBV4-3 and TRBJ2-1, with 8 bases lining up with TRBD1. This clonotype originated in a human donor in a cohort sampled during active COVID-19. CDR3 sequence reads: CASSQEDSRGLGNEQFF. The DNA of the CDR3 is TGCGCCAGCAGCCAAGAGGATTCCAGGGGGCTTGGGAATGAGCAGTTCTTC.